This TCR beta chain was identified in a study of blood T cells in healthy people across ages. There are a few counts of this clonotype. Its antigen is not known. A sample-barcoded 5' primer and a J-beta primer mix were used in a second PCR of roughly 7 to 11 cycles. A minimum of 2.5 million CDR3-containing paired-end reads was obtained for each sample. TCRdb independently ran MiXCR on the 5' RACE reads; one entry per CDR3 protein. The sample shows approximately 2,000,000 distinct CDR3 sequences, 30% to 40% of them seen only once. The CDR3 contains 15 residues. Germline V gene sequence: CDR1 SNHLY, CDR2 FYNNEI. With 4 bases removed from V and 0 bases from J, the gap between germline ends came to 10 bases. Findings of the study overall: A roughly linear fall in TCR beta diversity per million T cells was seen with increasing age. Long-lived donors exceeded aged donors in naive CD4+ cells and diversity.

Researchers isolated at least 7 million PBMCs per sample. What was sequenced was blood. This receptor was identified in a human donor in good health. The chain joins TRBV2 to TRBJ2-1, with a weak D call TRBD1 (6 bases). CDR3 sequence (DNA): TGTGCCAGCAGTGTCCAGGGGCCCTCCTACAATGAGCAGTTCTTC. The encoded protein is CASSVQGPSYNEQFF. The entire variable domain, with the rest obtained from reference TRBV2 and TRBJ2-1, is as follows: EPEVTQTPSHQVTQMGQEVILRCVPISNHLYFYWYRQILGQKVEFLVSFYNNEISEKSEIFDDQFSVERPDGSNFTLKIRSTKLEDSAMYFCASSVQGPSYNEQFFGPGTRLTVL.